These 5 T cell receptor beta chains were all obtained from the same sample, sequenced in a study of human versus mouse CDR3 diversity and MHC coevolution. TCRdb's table, derived via immunoSEQ multiplex PCR, lists solely in-frame clones and lacks some. Of around 74,000 clones in the sample, about 90% were seen once. Sequences were obtained from naive CD4+ T cells from blood. Subset meaning: CD45RO-negative CD62L-positive naive CD4 T cells. The receptors come from a person aged 30-69 years in good health.

The CDR3, as DNA: TGTGCCAGCAGCTCAAGAGGAGGGATATACAATGAGCAGTTCTTC. It yields the protein CASSSRGGIYNEQFF. The V gene is TRBV5-6, the J gene TRBJ2-1; a weak D match, TRBD2 (6 bases). The V end was cut by 3 bases, the J end by 4 bases, with 14 bases between. Per germline, CDR1 SGHDT and CDR2 YYEEEE. The CDR3 totals 15 residues.

The V and J genes are TRBV4-1 and TRBJ2-7; unclear D gene. Germline CDR1 is MGHRA and CDR2 is YSYEKL. Trimming pared 0 bases from V and 0 bases from J, leaving 15 bases between. The CDR3 runs 17 residues. For the CDR3, the DNA is TGCGCCAGCAGCCAAGATCTAGGTCAGAACCCCTCCTACGAGCAGTACTTC. It translates to CASSQDLGQNPSYEQYF.

The rearrangement links TRBV6-5 to TRBJ2-7, with a possible D match to TRBD2 (6 bases). Trimming took off 2 bases at V and 2 bases at J, with 13 bases between the two ends. There are 15 residues in the CDR3. CDR1 and CDR2 from the germline V gene are MNHEY and SVGAGI. Here the CDR3 DNA reads TGTGCCAGCAGTTACAGTTGGGACTCTCCCTACGAGCAGTACTTC. Translated, it gives CASSYSWDSPYEQYF.

The chain couples TRBV5-1 to TRBJ2-5, with a tentative D call TRBD1 (6 bases). The assigned J gene may be wrong: the sequence end matches TRBJ2-7 better. This CDR3 is built from 14 residues. Germline lookup yields CDR1 SGHRS and CDR2 YFSETQ. The CDR3 DNA follows: TGCGCCAGCAGCTTGGGGGACACCTCCTACGAGCAGTACTTC. It codes for CASSLGDTSYEQYF.

The gene calls are TRBV30 and TRBJ1-1; TRBD1 might be the D (5 bases). The germline V and J ends were trimmed by 3 bases and 2 bases, with 19 bases remaining between them. The CDR3 sequence is 16 residues long. The germline V gene encodes CDR1 GTSNPN and CDR2 SVGIG (reference sequence). CDR3 nucleotides: TGTGCCTGGAGGAGAAGACTAGGGGCCCCAAACACTGAAGCTTTCTTT. Residues: CAWRRRLGAPNTEAFF.